Each of the 9 T cell receptor beta chains below was sequenced from the same sample in a study of blood T cell repertoires in COVID-19. Repertoires were generated with immunoSEQ multiplex PCR, while TCRdb's copy carries only in-frame clones and drops some. The sample lists over 90,000 clones, roughly nine tenths seen once, with around 2% in the top ten. Sample: peripheral blood. These receptor sequences come from a middle-aged man with active COVID-19.

Here the CDR3 reads CATSDTRDRQNIQYF. CDR3 coding DNA: TGTGCCACCAGTGACACTAGAGACAGGCAAAACATTCAGTACTTC. This rearrangement joins TRBV24-1 to TRBJ2-4; D possibly corresponds to TRBD1 (6 bases). Germline assignment: CDR1 KGHDR and CDR2 SFDVKD. The V gene lost 4 bases and the J gene lost 5 bases, with 14 bases spanning the gap. The CDR3 extends over 15 amino acids.

This clone has a single count. This chain links TRBV7-9 with TRBJ1-6, with a tentative D call TRBD1 (5 bases). The V end lost 1 base, the J end lost 5 bases, and 15 bases lay between the germline ends. The CDR3 sequence is 17 residues long. Per the germline V gene, CDR1 is SEHNR and CDR2 is FQNEAQ (reference sequence). CDR3: CASSLVSIQGNNSPLHF. CDR3 sequence (DNA): TGTGCCAGCAGCTTAGTAAGCATTCAGGGAAATAATTCACCCCTCCACTTT.

The chain is built from TRBV2 and TRBJ2-7; 8 bases align to TRBD2. Unmatched junction bases numbered 8, after V lost 8 bases and J lost 5 bases. The CDR3 loop spans 13 amino acids. Looked up from germline, CDR1 is SNHLY and CDR2 is FYNNEI. CDR3 residues: CASLRTSIHEQYF. CDR3 nucleotide sequence: TGTGCCAGCTTAAGGACTAGCATACACGAGCAGTACTTC.

This sequence joins TRBV29-1 and TRBJ1-3; D ambiguous. The CDR3 contains 14 residues. Per the germline V gene, CDR1 is SQVTM and CDR2 is ANQGSEA. V lost 2 bases, J lost 2 bases, and 10 bases lay in between. CDR3 sequence (DNA): TGCAGCGTTGAACTGACTTACCCTGGAAACACCATATATTTT. Translating it yields CSVELTYPGNTIYF. Supplemented by reference TRBV29-1 and TRBJ1-3, the full variable domain reads SAVISQKPSRDICQRGTSLTIQCQVDSQVTMMFWYRQQPGQSLTLIATANQGSEATYESGFVIDKFPISRPNLTFSTLTVSNMSPEDSSIYLCSVELTYPGNTIYFGEGSWLTVV.

This chain links TRBV10-3 with TRBJ2-7, with TRBD1 matching 8 bases. This CDR3 spans 17 amino acids. Germline-derived CDR1 and CDR2 are ENHRY and SYGVKD. With V trimmed by 3 bases and J by 7 bases, 17 bases remained unmatched. CDR3 loop: CAISESLVDRERWEQYF. CDR3 nucleotides: TGTGCCATCAGTGAAAGTTTGGTGGACAGGGAACGATGGGAGCAGTACTTC.

The V and J genes are TRBV7-9 and TRBJ2-5; 11 bases map to TRBD2. This CDR3 is built from 18 residues. CDR1 SEHNR and CDR2 FQNEAQ come from the germline V gene (reference sequence). V lost 2 bases and J lost 5; bases outside the gene matches: 13. The DNA for the CDR3 is TGTGCCAGCAGCTTATCCTCGATCTTAGCGGGGGGGCGTGAGACCCAGTACTTC. Translation gives CASSLSSILAGGRETQYF.

The rearrangement links TRBV2 to TRBJ2-3; D call uncertain. CDR1 is SNHLY, CDR2 FYNNEI, per germline. V was cut by 7 bases and J by 2 bases, with 13 bases left in between. The CDR3 loop spans 14 amino acids. This CDR3 is CASTRSFPTDTQYF. In DNA form, the CDR3 reads TGTGCCAGCACCCGGTCCTTTCCCACAGATACGCAGTATTTT.

This chain uses TRBV5-1 with TRBJ2-2; tentative D call: TRBD1 (6 bases). V lost 4 bases to trimming and J lost 6 bases, with 19 bases between them. The V gene's germline CDR1 is SGHRS and CDR2 YFSETQ. This CDR3 contains 16 residues. The CDR3 DNA sequence: TGCGCCAGCAGCCCCGGGTCGCAGGGGCGGGCCGGGGAGCTGTTTTTT. Translated, it gives CASSPGSQGRAGELFF.

Only a few counts were recorded for this clone. V usage is TRBV6-1 and J usage is TRBJ1-5; D remains unclear. Trimming stripped 3 bases from V and 3 bases from J, with 15 bases between. This CDR3 is built from 16 residues. Germline V gives CDR1 MNHNS, CDR2 SASEGT. The CDR3 sequence is CASSEGAGIPNQPQHF. In DNA, the CDR3 is TGTGCCAGCAGTGAGGGCGCGGGGATCCCCAATCAGCCCCAGCATTTT.